Each of the 5 T cell receptor beta chains below was sequenced from the same sample in a study of T cells in Graves' hyperthyroidism and ophthalmopathy (dated by TCRdb to about 2019). The library was generated by multiplex PCR. Sequencing relied on an Illumina HiSeq 2000. Amplification of TCR beta CDR3 regions was carried out from RNA transcripts. For the first round of RT-PCR on the TCR CDR3, the HTBI primer set was used together with the Qiagen OneStep RT-PCR kit. Starting from the raw public reads, TCRdb applied fastp trimming at Q25, assembled clones with MiXCR and retained in-frame beta chains. Rows are combined by CDR3 protein, so each entry shows the most common genes and DNA. Present in this sample are some 350,000 distinct CDR3 sequences, roughly 13% of which were seen just once. Clones ranked in the top ten supply roughly 35% of the sample. The sample comprised blood. The source of these receptors is a woman aged 40 to 50 with Graves' ophthalmopathy.

As to this clonotype: A much larger clone is a single base away; this may be a read error. The V gene is TRBV29-1, the J gene TRBJ1-2; D unresolved. The germline gives CDR1 SQVTM, CDR2 ANQGSEA. The CDR3 has 12 amino acids. The DNA of the CDR3 is TGCAGCGTTGGAAGCGACACCTATGGCCACACCTTC. Amino acid sequence: CSVGSDTYGHTF.

In this sample, this clonotype turned up a few times. This chain uses TRBV20-1 with TRBJ1-4, with a possible D match to TRBD1 (5 bases). The CDR3 runs to 17 residues. Germline V gene lookup returns CDR1 DFQATT and CDR2 SNEGSKA (reference sequence). With 6 bases removed from V and 1 base from J, the gap between germline ends came to 21 bases. The CDR3 loop is CSATIRDRGETNEKLFF. CDR3 nucleotides: TGCAGTGCCACGATCAGGGATAGGGGCGAAACTAATGAAAAACTGTTTTTT.

This clonotype was seen ten or more times. This sequence joins TRBV19 and TRBJ1-1; the D is unclear. Trimming took 5 bases from V and 1 from J, leaving 8 bases between them. CDR1 and CDR2 (germline): LNHDA, SQIVND (reference sequence). CDR3 length equals 13 residues. CDR3 sequence reads: CASSQTWNTEAFF. CDR3 nucleotide sequence: TGTGCCAGTAGTCAGACATGGAACACTGAAGCTTTCTTT.

This clonotype was seen at least ten times. The gene calls are TRBV6-6 and TRBJ2-1; no reliable D call. The CDR3 extends over 11 amino acids. With 0 bases removed from V and 9 bases from J, the gap between germline ends came to 3 bases. Germline V gene data show CDR1 as MNHNY and CDR2 as SVGAGI (reference sequence). CDR3 coding DNA: TGTGCCAGCAGTTACTCGTCTGAGCAGTTCTTC. Residues: CASSYSSEQFF.

The chain joins TRBV7-2 to TRBJ1-1; weak D call: TRBD1 (5 bases). V was trimmed by 1 base and J by 1 base, leaving 10 bases between them. This CDR3 comprises 15 residues. Germline assignment: CDR1 SGHTA and CDR2 FQGNSA. This CDR3 reads CASSLETGQNTEAFF. CDR3 bases: TGTGCCAGCAGCTTAGAAACAGGACAGAACACTGAAGCTTTCTTT.